One and the same sample provided the 23 T cell receptor beta chains below, sequenced in a study of response to subunit inactivated influenza vaccine. TCRdb re-analysed the RT-PCR reads in MiXCR, keeping a single row per CDR3 protein. Among roughly 790,000 distinct CDR3 sequences listed, approximately 21% were seen once. The sample here was PBMCs from blood, taken approximately 5 days after vaccination. These receptors were collected from a man aged 50-60 years who received an inactivated influenza vaccine.

This chain joins TRBV20-1 and TRBJ2-7, with D tentatively TRBD2 (6 bases). Germline V gene sequence: CDR1 DFQATT, CDR2 SNEGSKA (reference sequence). The V end lost 0 bases, the J end lost 3 bases, and 15 bases lay between the germline ends. This CDR3 contains 15 residues. The CDR3 DNA reads as TGCAGTGCTAGAGACGCGGGAACGGATCTCTACGAGCAGTACTTC. This gives the protein CSARDAGTDLYEQYF.

V and J are TRBV28 and TRBJ2-5; unclear D gene. The germline gives CDR1 MDHEN, CDR2 SYDVKM. Trimming pared 2 bases from V and 1 base from J, leaving 8 bases between. CDR3 length: 14 amino acids. The CDR3 spells CASSLADIQETQYF. As DNA, the CDR3 is TGTGCCAGCAGTTTAGCTGACATCCAAGAGACCCAGTACTTC. The full variable domain, its missing parts supplied by reference TRBV28 and TRBJ2-5, is DVKVTQSSRYLVKRTGEKVFLECVQDMDHENMFWYRQDPGLGLRLIYFSYDVKMKEKGDIPEGYSVSREKKERFSLILESASTNQTSMYLCASSLADIQETQYFGPGTRLLVL.

In regard to this clonotype: No conserved phenylalanine or tryptophan ends this CDR3, so it is likely a read error. This chain links TRBV29-1 with TRBJ1-4, with 9 bases that match TRBD1. After removal of 6 bases from V and 7 bases from J, the junction contained 18 bases not matched to a gene. The length of the CDR3 is 17 residues. Germline lookup yields CDR1 SQVTM and CDR2 ANQGSEA. The CDR3 nucleotides are TGCAGCGTGAGCCACGGGACAGGGTTTTCGGAAGGTGAAAAACTGTTTTTG. Translated, it gives CSVSHGTGFSEGEKLFL.

At least ten counts were recorded for this clonotype. This chain connects TRBV12-3 or TRBV12-4 to TRBJ2-7; 11 nucleotides match TRBD2. The junction had 6 bases not matched to a gene; V was cut back by 5 bases and J by 0 bases. There are 16 residues in the CDR3. DNA of the CDR3: TGTGCCAGCAGTCCTCTAGCGGGGGGCAACTCCTACGAGCAGTACTTC. Translated, it gives CASSPLAGGNSYEQYF.

This rearrangement joins TRBV20-1 to TRBJ2-2; D remains ambiguous. The CDR3 totals 14 residues. Trimming left V 1 base short and J 6 bases short, with 12 bases between. Germline CDR1 DFQATT, CDR2 SNEGSKA (reference sequence). The CDR3 spells CSARVYRAPGELFF. The CDR3 coding sequence is TGCAGTGCTAGAGTTTACCGGGCTCCCGGGGAGCTGTTTTTT.

J is TRBJ2-7 and V is TRBV6-2 or TRBV6-3; D remains ambiguous. The V end lost 3 bases, the J end lost 2 bases, and 8 bases lay between the germline ends. The CDR3 is 13 residues long. The germline gives CDR1 MNHEY, CDR2 SVGEGT. The chain's CDR3 is CASSYPLAYEQYF. The CDR3 nucleotides read TGTGCCAGCAGTTATCCTTTGGCCTACGAGCAGTACTTC.

This clonotype was detected only a few times. The rearrangement links TRBV29-1 to TRBJ2-5; D is possibly TRBD1 (6 bases). This CDR3 comprises 13 residues. Germline V gene lookup returns CDR1 SQVTM and CDR2 ANQGSEA. V was shortened by 0 bases and J by 13 bases, with 18 bases between the two germline ends. In DNA, the CDR3 is TGCAGCGTTGAAGATCGGACAGCGAAGCAGCGGTACTTC. This translates into CSVEDRTAKQRYF.

The V call is TRBV4-1, the J call TRBJ2-3; TRBD2 matches at 8 bases. The germline V gene has CDR1 MGHRA and CDR2 YSYEKL. V was clipped by 1 base and J by 2 bases; unmatched bases: 8. CDR3 length: 17 residues. For the CDR3, the DNA is TGCGCCAGCAGCCAAGTCTTGCGGGGGGCGGACACAGATACGCAGTATTTT. As protein: CASSQVLRGADTDTQYF.

The chain combines TRBV12-3 or TRBV12-4 with TRBJ2-3; D is ambiguous. The CDR3 length is 14 residues. V lost 7 bases and J lost 0, with 11 bases in between. The CDR3 coding sequence is TGTGCCAGCACTTTGGGCCTCAGCACAGATACGCAGTATTTT. Its translation: CASTLGLSTDTQYF.

In this sample, this clonotype turned up a few times. This sequence joins TRBV6-1 and TRBJ2-1, with 7 nucleotides matching TRBD2. Germline values: CDR1 MNHNS, CDR2 SASEGT. The J segment lost 9 bases and the V segment lost 7 bases, leaving 15 bases of the junction unmatched. The CDR3 runs 15 residues. The CDR3 loop is CASKLSSGGFSEQFF. The CDR3 DNA follows: TGTGCCAGCAAGCTCTCTAGCGGTGGATTCAGTGAGCAGTTCTTC.

This clonotype has just a few counts. The chain uses TRBV6-5 and TRBJ1-1; 12 bases align to TRBD1. CDR3 length: 16 amino acids. Germline V gene data show CDR1 as MNHEY and CDR2 as SVGAGI. V shed 0 bases and J 4 bases; nucleotides not matched to a gene: 3. CDR3 sequence: CASSYSGTGGGTEAFF. The CDR3 DNA reads TGTGCCAGCAGTTACTCGGGGACAGGGGGCGGCACTGAAGCTTTCTTT.

This clonotype showed up just a few times. The V call is TRBV4-3, the J call TRBJ1-4, with D possibly matching TRBD1 (6 bases). V lost 3 bases, J lost 5 bases, and 16 bases lay in between. Germline V lookup: CDR1 LGHNA, CDR2 YSLEER. This CDR3 spans 16 amino acids. The CDR3 here is CASSHDADSWNEKLFF. Here the CDR3 DNA reads TGCGCCAGCAGCCACGACGCGGACAGCTGGAATGAAAAACTGTTTTTT.

This clonotype has just a few counts. As DNA, the CDR3 is TGCGCCAGCAGCGGTACAGGGGCTCCCTACGAGCAGTACTTC. Its protein is CASSGTGAPYEQYF. The chain links TRBV5-1 to TRBJ2-7; 7 nucleotides line up with TRBD1. The CDR3 length is 14 residues. The ends lost 4 bases at V and 2 bases at J; junction bases unmatched: 6. Per the germline V gene, CDR1 is SGHRS and CDR2 is YFSETQ. The whole variable domain, remainder taken from reference TRBV5-1 and TRBJ2-7, is KAGVTQTPRYLIKTRGQQVTLSCSPISGHRSVSWYQQTPGQGLQFLFEYFSETQRNKGNFPGRFSGRQFSNSRSEMNVSTLELGDSALYLCASSGTGAPYEQYFGPGTRLTVT.

This clonotype was recorded many times. This chain joins TRBV15 and TRBJ2-4, with D perhaps matching TRBD2 (6 bases). The V and J ends lost 3 bases and 5 bases respectively, with 11 bases between them. In germline, CDR1 is LNHNV, CDR2 YYDKDF (reference sequence). The CDR3 consists of 14 residues. In nucleotides, the CDR3 is TGTGCCACCAGCAGCGGGGGTGGCGAAAACATTCAGTACTTC. Translation: CATSSGGGENIQYF.

The V call is TRBV24-1, the J call TRBJ2-7; no firm D call. CDR3 length: 14 amino acids. The germline V and J ends were trimmed by 6 bases and 4 bases, with 15 bases remaining between them. CDR1 and CDR2 from the germline V gene are KGHDR and SFDVKD. CDR3 nucleotides: TGTGCCACCAGTTCCGGGCAATTGGAGTACGAGCAGTACTTC. Encoded protein: CATSSGQLEYEQYF.

In this sample, this clonotype turned up a few times. The V call is TRBV20-1, the J call TRBJ2-7, with 12 nucleotides matching TRBD2. CDR1 and CDR2 (germline): DFQATT, SNEGSKA (reference sequence). V was pared by 1 base and J by 5 bases, with 9 bases of the junction left unmatched. CDR3 length equals 16 residues. The CDR3 coding sequence is TGCAGTGCTAGAGGCCGACTAGCGGGAGAAGTCCACGAGCAGTACTTC. Protein sequence: CSARGRLAGEVHEQYF.

This clonotype has a handful of counts. V and J are TRBV2 and TRBJ1-1; 7 nucleotides align to TRBD1. The CDR3 length is 14 residues. Germline loops: CDR1 SNHLY, CDR2 FYNNEI. The trim removed 6 bases at V and 4 bases at J, leaving 8 bases unmatched. The CDR3 is CASRGYRGGTEAFF. The CDR3 nucleotides read TGTGCCAGCAGGGGATACAGGGGTGGCACTGAAGCTTTCTTT.

This clonotype occurred a few times. V and J are TRBV4-1 and TRBJ1-2; 7 bases map to TRBD1. The CDR3 runs to 14 residues. Germline CDR1 is MGHRA and CDR2 is YSYEKL. Losses at the gene ends were 1 base for V and 4 bases for J; bases not matched to a gene: 3. The CDR3 region is CASSQGAGGYGYTF. The CDR3 DNA is TGCGCCAGCAGCCAAGGGGCAGGGGGCTATGGCTACACCTTC.

The genes are TRBV20-1 and TRBJ1-1; D perhaps matches TRBD1 (6 bases). The germline gives CDR1 DFQATT, CDR2 SNEGSKA (reference sequence). The CDR3 length is 14 residues. V lost 0 bases, J lost 5 bases, and 13 bases lay in between. The CDR3 bases are TGCAGTGCTAGAGATAGACAGGTATCTACTGAAGCTTTCTTT. It specifies CSARDRQVSTEAFF.

This clonotype occurred a few times. This rearrangement joins TRBV6-2 or TRBV6-3 to TRBJ2-3, with 7 bases matching TRBD2. The germline V gene encodes CDR1 MNHEY and CDR2 SVGEGT. With V trimmed by 10 bases and J by 3 bases, 16 bases remained unmatched. The CDR3 consists of 16 residues. The CDR3 here is CATQPPTSAVTDTQYF. As DNA, the CDR3 is TGTGCCACCCAGCCCCCAACTAGCGCAGTGACAGATACGCAGTATTTT.

This clonotype was picked up many times. The CDR3 bases are TGCGCCAGCAGCCAAAGGCAAGAGACCCAGTACTTC. Its translation: CASSQRQETQYF. The genes are TRBV4-3 and TRBJ2-5; D not resolved. V was pared by 2 bases and J by 2 bases, with 3 bases between. The CDR3 has 12 residues. CDR1 LGHNA and CDR2 YSLEER come from the germline V gene.

This clonotype was counted a single time. The chain joins TRBV7-8 to TRBJ2-3; 7 bases line up with TRBD2. Germline V gives CDR1 SGHVS, CDR2 FQNEAQ. V gave up 5 bases and J gave up 1 base; unmatched junction bases: 0. This CDR3 spans 13 amino acids. The CDR3, as DNA: TGTGCCAGCAGCGGACTAGGCACAGATACGCAGTATTTT. It translates to CASSGLGTDTQYF.

A few counts support this clonotype. CDR3 protein: CSLDISFDGTQYF. As DNA, the CDR3 is TGCAGCTTAGACATTAGCTTTGACGGGACCCAGTACTTC. The chain couples TRBV29-1 to TRBJ2-5, with no clear D. The ends were cut back, 8 bases at V and 7 bases at J, with 20 bases in the middle. This CDR3 spans 13 amino acids. Germline CDR1 and CDR2: SQVTM and ANQGSEA.